A single sample gave rise to the 6 T cell receptor beta chains below, sequenced in a study of cytomegalovirus exposure and HLA in healthy donors. The PCR had 60 Vbeta and 13 Jbeta primers. Libraries were prepared by immunoSEQ multiplex PCR; TCRdb keeps only in-frame clonotypes and omits some of them. The sample shows 45,000 to 65,000 clones, roughly 73% of them seen only once. The sample was PBMCs. The source of these receptors is a man in his late teens or twenties in good health and CMV-seronegative.

The chain recombines TRBV6-5 with TRBJ2-5, with 14 nucleotides matching TRBD2. The CDR3 has 15 amino acids. Per the germline V gene, CDR1 is MNHEY and CDR2 is SVGAGI. The V gene end was trimmed by 8 bases and the J gene end by 5 bases; junction bases not matched to a gene: 7. CDR3 residues: CASWTSGRIGETQYF. The CDR3, as DNA: TGTGCCAGCTGGACTAGCGGGAGGATCGGGGAGACCCAGTACTTC.

This clone was counted a single time. J is TRBJ1-5 and V is TRBV6-5; D might be TRBD1 (5 bases). The CDR3 sequence is 13 residues long. Trimming took off 6 bases at V and 4 bases at J, with 10 bases between the two ends. The germline V gene encodes CDR1 MNHEY and CDR2 SVGAGI. The CDR3 nucleotides read TGTGCCAGCAGCCCTCAGGGTAATCAGCCCCAGCATTTT. Its protein product is CASSPQGNQPQHF.

The chain combines TRBV15 with TRBJ1-1, with D possibly TRBD1 on 5 matching bases. The germline V and J ends were trimmed by 2 bases and 1 base, with 14 bases remaining between them. Per germline, CDR1 LNHNV and CDR2 YYDKDF (reference sequence). The CDR3 spans 16 residues. CDR3 loop: CATSRPKGAGNTEAFF. The CDR3 DNA follows: TGTGCCACCAGCAGACCCAAAGGGGCAGGGAACACTGAAGCTTTCTTT.

The table lists this clone with a few counts. The rearrangement links TRBV6-6 to TRBJ2-3; 7 nucleotides agree with TRBD2. The CDR3 sequence is 16 residues long. Germline V gives CDR1 MNHNY, CDR2 SVGAGI (reference sequence). With V trimmed by 1 base and J by 0 bases, 4 bases remained unmatched. The CDR3 loop reads CASSYWAGDSTDTQYF. CDR3 sequence (DNA): TGTGCCAGCAGTTACTGGGCGGGAGATAGCACAGATACGCAGTATTTT.

V usage is TRBV6-5 and J usage is TRBJ1-6; D remains ambiguous. The V and J ends lost 6 bases and 7 bases respectively, with 13 bases between them. Looked up from germline, CDR1 is MNHEY and CDR2 is SVGAGI. The CDR3 is 14 amino acids. The CDR3 region is CASRRVAGNSPLHF. The CDR3 DNA reads TGTGCCAGCAGAAGGGTCGCGGGAAATTCACCCCTCCACTTT.

The chain joins TRBV5-1 to TRBJ2-1, with 8 bases identical to TRBD2. CDR1 is SGHRS and CDR2 is YFSETQ in the germline V gene. CDR3 length equals 15 residues. Germline trimming cut 0 bases from V and 2 bases from J; bases unmatched to any gene: 1. The CDR3 loop reads CASSLDSGTYNEQFF. In nucleotides, the CDR3 is TGCGCCAGCAGCTTGGATAGCGGGACCTACAATGAGCAGTTCTTC.